Shown below are 30 T cell receptor beta chains from a single sample sequenced in a study of cytomegalovirus exposure and HLA in healthy donors. PCR amplification relied on 60 Vbeta primers (plus 13 Jbeta primers). Profiled with immunoSEQ multiplex PCR; TCRdb holds only in-frame clones, not every one. The data contain under 150,000 clones, about three quarters of them singletons. The source material was PBMCs. The receptors originated from a middle-aged woman in good health and CMV-seronegative.

This chain joins TRBV28 and TRBJ2-3; the match to TRBD2 covers 8 bases. This CDR3 is built from 14 residues. V gave up 10 bases and J gave up 8 bases; unmatched junction bases: 14. Germline V gene data show CDR1 as MDHEN and CDR2 as SYDVKM. In DNA, the CDR3 is TGTGCCACCGGGACTACCAGAAGCGGGGGTACGCAGTATTTT. Translated, it gives CATGTTRSGGTQYF. The complete variable domain, with remaining parts taken from reference TRBV28 and TRBJ2-3, reads DVKVTQSSRYLVKRTGEKVFLECVQDMDHENMFWYRQDPGLGLRLIYFSYDVKMKEKGDIPEGYSVSREKKERFSLILESASTNQTSMYLCATGTTRSGGTQYFGPGTRLTVL.

The V call is TRBV7-2, the J call TRBJ2-5; 7 bases align to TRBD1. Gene TRBJ2-7 matches the end of the DNA better, so the J call may be wrong. This CDR3 has 14 amino acids. CDR1 is SGHTA and CDR2 is FQGNSA in the germline V gene. The CDR3 nucleotides read TGTGCCAGCAGCTCCGGGCTCAGGGGGTACGAGCAGTACTTC. Translating it yields CASSSGLRGYEQYF.

The chain recombines TRBV18 with TRBJ2-1, with TRBD2 as a possible D gene (7 bases). This CDR3 spans 15 amino acids. Trimming removed 0 bases from V and 4 bases from J, with 10 bases in between. CDR1 is KGHSH and CDR2 is LQKENI in the germline V gene. The chain's CDR3 is CASSPPGGQYNEQFF. DNA of the CDR3: TGTGCCAGCTCACCACCCGGGGGGCAATACAATGAGCAGTTCTTC.

This chain joins TRBV28 and TRBJ1-1; 8 bases are shared with TRBD1. Germline V CDR1 and CDR2: MDHEN, SYDVKM. Trimming took 1 base from V and 12 from J; bases not matched to a gene: 4. The CDR3 covers 12 residues. The CDR3 DNA sequence: TGTGCCAGCAGTTTATTCGACAGGGGTTCTTTCTTT. Translated: CASSLFDRGSFF. Supplemented by reference TRBV28 and TRBJ1-1, the full variable domain reads DVKVTQSSRYLVKRTGEKVFLECVQDMDHENMFWYRQDPGLGLRLIYFSYDVKMKEKGDIPEGYSVSREKKERFSLILESASTNQTSMYLCASSLFDRGSFFGQGTRLTVV.

V usage is TRBV6-5 and J usage is TRBJ2-1; TRBD2 matches 9 bases. Germline CDR1 reads MNHEY; CDR2 reads SVGAGI. CDR3 size: 12 residues. Trimming at V came to 5 bases and at J to 9 bases, leaving 2 bases not matched to a gene. CDR3 sequence (DNA): TGTGCCAGCAGTATAGCGGGGGCTGAGCAGTTCTTC. Its protein product is CASSIAGAEQFF.

In its sample, this clone was seen a few times. This sequence joins TRBV30 and TRBJ2-5; possible D gene TRBD1, 5 bases. The CDR3 is 14 residues long. Germline V lookup: CDR1 GTSNPN, CDR2 SVGIG (reference sequence). Trimming removed 0 bases at V and 3 bases at J, with 11 bases between. The CDR3 region is CAWSVGAGKETQYF. CDR3 sequence (DNA): TGTGCCTGGAGTGTAGGGGCAGGGAAAGAGACCCAGTACTTC.

This clone came up a few times. The chain couples TRBV4-1 to TRBJ2-1; 7 bases line up with TRBD2. Per germline, CDR1 MGHRA and CDR2 YSYEKL. The CDR3 is made up of 15 amino acids. V gave up 5 bases and J gave up 3 bases; unmatched junction bases: 7. The CDR3 region is CASSWSGANYNEQFF. DNA of the CDR3: TGCGCCAGCAGCTGGAGCGGGGCCAACTACAATGAGCAGTTCTTC.

This sequence joins TRBV28 and TRBJ2-5, with 12 bases that match TRBD2. V shed 7 bases, J shed 2 bases, and the junction held 5 bases outside the gene matches. This CDR3 spans 15 amino acids. Germline CDR1 reads MDHEN; CDR2 reads SYDVKM. The CDR3 nucleotides read TGTGCCAGCACCCTAGCGGGAGGGGGTCAAGAGACCCAGTACTTC. Encoded protein: CASTLAGGGQETQYF.

The chain combines TRBV7-2 with TRBJ2-2; 10 bases map to TRBD1. The CDR3 has 14 residues. Trimming at V came to 4 bases and at J to 6 bases, leaving 2 bases not matched to a gene. Germline-derived CDR1 and CDR2 are SGHTA and FQGNSA. The CDR3 DNA is TGTGCCAGCAGCTGGACAGGGGGGTCCGGGGAGCTGTTTTTT. Translation: CASSWTGGSGELFF.

The chain combines TRBV2 with TRBJ2-3; D perhaps matches TRBD2 (6 bases). Germline CDR1 SNHLY, CDR2 FYNNEI. The CDR3 runs 14 residues. Between the trimmed V and J ends, which lost 6 bases and 1 base, there was a span of 11 bases. The CDR3 nucleotides read TGTGCCAGCAGCGATATAGCGGGCACAGATACGCAGTATTTT. Translating gives CASSDIAGTDTQYF.

The chain has TRBV28 and TRBJ1-4, with 7 bases that match TRBD1. This CDR3 is 15 amino acids long. V lost 7 bases, J lost 5 bases, and 10 bases stayed unmatched. The V gene's germline CDR1 is MDHEN and CDR2 SYDVKM. DNA for the CDR3: TGTGCCAGCACCACTCCCGGGACAGTGAATGAAAAACTGTTTTTT. Translated, it gives CASTTPGTVNEKLFF.

V usage is TRBV11-2 and J usage is TRBJ2-6; TRBD1 is a possible D gene (7 bases). CDR3 size: 14 residues. Germline loops: CDR1 SGHAT, CDR2 FQNNGV. Trimming shortened V by 3 bases and J by 9 bases, and 12 bases separated the two germline ends. The CDR3 region is CASSFTGEVNVLTF. In DNA form, the CDR3 reads TGTGCCAGCAGCTTTACAGGGGAGGTCAACGTCCTGACTTTC.

This clone came up once. The V and J genes are TRBV7-8 and TRBJ2-5; TRBD2 matches 11 bases. Germline trimming cut 0 bases from V and 13 bases from J; bases unmatched to any gene: 7. The CDR3 covers 14 residues. CDR1 is SGHVS and CDR2 is FQNEAQ in the germline V gene. This CDR3 reads CASSLAQLAGEAYF. CDR3 sequence (DNA): TGTGCCAGCAGCTTAGCGCAACTAGCGGGAGAGGCGTACTTC.

The J gene is TRBJ2-5, the V gene TRBV28; 8 nucleotides align to TRBD1. The closer fit of TRBJ2-7 to the DNA end suggests the J call may be wrong. Germline V CDR1 and CDR2: MDHEN, SYDVKM. The CDR3 loop spans 16 amino acids. DNA of the CDR3: TGTGCCAGCAGGACAGGGGCCCTTTCGAGCTCCTACGAGCAGTACTTC. This translates into CASRTGALSSSYEQYF.

The chain uses TRBV5-1 and TRBJ1-2, with D tentatively TRBD1 (5 bases). From germline, CDR1 is SGHRS and CDR2 YFSETQ. This CDR3 comprises 15 residues. The germline V and J ends were trimmed by 4 bases and 2 bases, with 15 bases remaining between them. The CDR3 reads CASSDGWRGNYGYTF. The CDR3 DNA sequence: TGCGCCAGCAGCGATGGTTGGAGGGGCAACTATGGCTACACCTTC.

The chain joins TRBV6-5 to TRBJ2-7; TRBD2 is a possible D gene (5 bases). V was cut by 7 bases and J by 0 bases, with 10 bases left in between. This CDR3 spans 13 amino acids. Germline V gene data show CDR1 as MNHEY and CDR2 as SVGAGI. In DNA, the CDR3 is TGTGCCAGCACCCGGGGAACCTCCTACGAGCAGTACTTC. Translation: CASTRGTSYEQYF.

The chain is built from TRBV6-1 and TRBJ2-7, with 7 positions matching TRBD2. The V gene's germline CDR1 is MNHNS and CDR2 SASEGT. The CDR3 runs to 10 residues. The J segment lost 11 bases and the V segment lost 3 bases, leaving 1 base of the junction unmatched. CDR3 nucleotide sequence: TGTGCCAGCAGTGACCGGGGGGAGTACTTC. Its translation is CASSDRGEYF.

CDR3 in DNA: TGTGCCAGCAGCCCCCAGGGACAGGGGCGGTACGAGCAGTACTTC. It translates to CASSPQGQGRYEQYF. The rearrangement links TRBV9 to TRBJ2-7; TRBD1 aligns across 10 bases. Germline V lookup: CDR1 SGDLS, CDR2 YYNGEE. CDR3 length: 15 residues. V was pared by 4 bases and J by 4 bases, with 8 bases of the junction left unmatched.

J is TRBJ1-1 and V is TRBV19, with 8 bases lining up with TRBD1. Germline V CDR1 and CDR2: LNHDA, SQIVND (reference sequence). The CDR3 totals 15 residues. The V and J ends lost 5 bases and 4 bases, in that order; junction bases with no gene match: 9. Here the CDR3 DNA reads TGTGCCAGTAGTTCCCAGGGGGCGCAGAGCACTGAAGCTTTCTTT. Residues: CASSSQGAQSTEAFF.

The chain has TRBV6-5 and TRBJ1-5, with 7 nucleotides matching TRBD1. The CDR3 is 15 amino acids. The V segment lost 5 bases and the J segment 5 bases; nucleotides outside the gene matches: 9. CDR1 and CDR2 (germline): MNHEY, SVGAGI. The CDR3, as DNA: TGTGCCAGCAGTGGTCAAGGGGGCGCGGATCAGCCCCAGCATTTT. Amino acids: CASSGQGGADQPQHF.

The chain couples TRBV9 to TRBJ2-2; D ambiguous. The CDR3 is 15 amino acids. Deletions cut 4 bases from V and 0 bases from J, with 10 bases between. The V gene's germline CDR1 is SGDLS and CDR2 YYNGEE. The CDR3 nucleotides are TGTGCCAGCAGCCCCCACGGTGCGAACACCGGGGAGCTGTTTTTT. This translates into CASSPHGANTGELFF.

The chain carries TRBV28 and TRBJ1-2, with a weak D call TRBD1 (6 bases). Germline V CDR1 and CDR2: MDHEN, SYDVKM. The CDR3 runs to 15 residues. With 7 bases removed from V and 4 bases from J, the gap between germline ends came to 19 bases. The chain's CDR3 is CASTTGEGEVYGYTF. The CDR3 coding sequence is TGTGCCAGCACCACCGGGGAGGGGGAAGTCTATGGCTACACCTTC.

This chain links TRBV11-2 with TRBJ1-4, with unresolved D. The V and J ends lost 2 bases and 8 bases respectively, with 12 bases between them. The germline V gene has CDR1 SGHAT and CDR2 FQNNGV. The CDR3 totals 14 residues. The CDR3 loop reads CASSLSGGGEKLFF. Here the CDR3 DNA reads TGTGCCAGCAGCTTAAGCGGAGGCGGCGAAAAACTGTTTTTT.

This clone was counted only a few times. The J gene is TRBJ1-1, the V gene TRBV6-5, with 7 bases identical to TRBD1. Unmatched junction bases numbered 2, after V lost 6 bases and J lost 1 base. The CDR3 contains 13 residues. The germline gives CDR1 MNHEY, CDR2 SVGAGI. The CDR3 protein is CASSRGWNTEAFF. The CDR3 nucleotides read TGTGCCAGCAGCAGGGGGTGGAACACTGAAGCTTTCTTT.

The rearrangement links TRBV6-5 to TRBJ2-5; TRBD1 is a possible D gene (5 bases). The last part of the DNA fits TRBJ2-7 better; the J call may be wrong. CDR3 length: 13 amino acids. Germline CDR1 is MNHEY and CDR2 is SVGAGI. As DNA, the CDR3 is TGTGCCAGCAGTTACGCAGGGCGCTACGAGCAGTACTTC. It translates to CASSYAGRYEQYF.

V and J are TRBV7-9 and TRBJ1-1, with 7 bases lining up with TRBD1. With V trimmed by 5 bases and J by 0 bases, 12 bases remained unmatched. The length of the CDR3 is 17 residues. In germline, CDR1 is SEHNR, CDR2 FQNEAQ (reference sequence). The CDR3 region has the DNA TGTGCCAGCAGCCCGATTATGTGGGGACAGATGAACACTGAAGCTTTCTTT. This sequence encodes CASSPIMWGQMNTEAFF.

The rearrangement links TRBV28 to TRBJ1-1, with a possible D match to TRBD1 (6 bases). Per the germline V gene, CDR1 is MDHEN and CDR2 is SYDVKM. The CDR3 consists of 18 residues. Trimming shortened V by 3 bases and J by 1 base, and 21 bases separated the two germline ends. CDR3 bases: TGTGCCAGCAGTTTCCCCATCAAGACAGGACCGACGAACACTGAAGCTTTCTTT. This gives the protein CASSFPIKTGPTNTEAFF.

This clone turned up a few times. The rearrangement joins TRBV9 to TRBJ2-7; TRBD2 matches at 8 bases. J was trimmed by 4 bases and V by 0 bases; bases with no gene match: 6. Germline lookup yields CDR1 SGDLS and CDR2 YYNGEE. This CDR3 region has 15 residues. CDR3 sequence (DNA): TGTGCCAGCAGCGTAGATCCAGCGGGAGTATACGAGCAGTACTTC. This gives the protein CASSVDPAGVYEQYF.

This clone has more than one count but fewer than ten. The V call is TRBV19, the J call TRBJ2-7; no reliable D call. Germline loops: CDR1 LNHDA, CDR2 SQIVND (reference sequence). The ends were cut back, 5 bases at V and 6 bases at J, with 17 bases in the middle. This CDR3 is 14 amino acids long. CDR3 protein: CASSSPGDSPEQYF. CDR3 DNA: TGTGCCAGTAGTTCCCCCGGAGACTCTCCCGAGCAGTACTTC.

The chain employs TRBV6-4 and TRBJ2-1; TRBD1 matches 9 bases. The ends lost 3 bases at V and 3 bases at J; junction bases unmatched: 6. CDR1 and CDR2 from the germline V gene are MRHNA and SNTAGT. The CDR3 has 16 residues. The CDR3 loop reads CASSEMGQGDYNEQFF. The CDR3 DNA follows: TGTGCCAGCAGTGAAATGGGACAGGGTGACTACAATGAGCAGTTCTTC.